The T cell receptor (beta chain) described here comes from a study of identical twins. Study observations and caveats: Twin pairs had excess sharing that was weaker in beta out-of-frame sequences. In monozygotic twins, models underestimated the sharing of out-of-frame TCR alpha.

A remark on this clonotype: The antigen remains unidentified. Being one base from a much bigger clone, this may be a read error.

Everyone who donated was a healthy Caucasian. One entry per CDR3 protein results from TCRdb running MiXCR on the 5' RACE reads. The sample includes 700,000 or so distinct CDR3 sequences, around 8.3% seen only once; the top ten take around 0.95%. This same sample was also part of a study on yellow fever vaccine responses in identical twins.

Sequencing input: PBMCs. The sequence derives from a woman aged 18-35 years in good health.

In DNA, the CDR3 is TGTGTCAGCAGTTTTAGGAATTACAGAGATACGCAGTATTTT. Translating it yields CVSSFRNYRDTQYF. The chain carries TRBV28 and TRBJ2-3, with unresolved D. The CDR3 has 14 amino acids. The germline gives CDR1 MDHEN, CDR2 SYDVKM.